The clone carrying this TCR beta chain has at least ten counts. In the original processing: A per-sample median of approximately 87,000 TCRs was observed, with counts ranging from about 20,000 to 690,600. TCRdb used MiXCR to reprocess the RACE reads, holding one entry per CDR3 protein. These V and J calls originate from TCRdb's pipeline instead of the authors' own analysis. The sample shows approximately 400,000 distinct CDR3 sequences, approximately 5.1% of them seen only once. The time point denotes: pre-sensitization, week 0. Documented treatment: therapeutic diphenylcyclopropenone sensitization with weekly scalp DPC. Alopecia patients deemed DPC-suitable, aged 18 to 70, excluding pregnancy. The data are from a study of human T cells and chemical hapten exposure. Trimming took 6 bases from V and 7 from J; bases not matched to a gene: 7. The CDR3 loop spans 14 amino acids. The germline V gene has CDR1 LGHDT and CDR2 YNNKEL (reference sequence).

This chain connects TRBV3-1 to TRBJ2-2; 8 bases fit TRBD2. The sample in question was whole blood, obtained in connection with sensitization to the hapten diphenylcyclopropenone (DPC). The source of this sequence is a woman between 50 and 59 years old with alopecia areata. Some clones in this sample may be carry-over from other donors' samples. This CDR3 is CASRRSGGRGELFF. CDR3 bases: TGTGCCAGCAGGAGGAGCGGGGGCCGCGGGGAGCTGTTTTTT.